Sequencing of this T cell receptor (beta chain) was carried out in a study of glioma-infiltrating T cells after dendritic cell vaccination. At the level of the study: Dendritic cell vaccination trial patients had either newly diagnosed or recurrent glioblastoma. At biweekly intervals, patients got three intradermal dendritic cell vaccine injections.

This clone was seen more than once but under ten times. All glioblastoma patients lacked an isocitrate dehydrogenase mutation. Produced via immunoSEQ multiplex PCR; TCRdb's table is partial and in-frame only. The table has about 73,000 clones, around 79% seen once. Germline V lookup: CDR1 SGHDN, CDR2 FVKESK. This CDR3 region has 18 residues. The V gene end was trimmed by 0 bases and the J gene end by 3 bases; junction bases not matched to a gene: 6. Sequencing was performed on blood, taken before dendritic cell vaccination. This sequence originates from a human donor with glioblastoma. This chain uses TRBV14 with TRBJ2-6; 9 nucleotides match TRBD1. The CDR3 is CASSQEVGTGRGANVLTF. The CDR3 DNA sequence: TGTGCCAGCAGCCAAGAAGTCGGGACAGGGCGTGGGGCCAACGTCCTGACTTTC. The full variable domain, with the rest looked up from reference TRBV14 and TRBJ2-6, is EAGVTQFPSHSVIEKGQTVTLRCDPISGHDNLYWYRRVMGKEIKFLLHFVKESKQDESGMPNNRFLAERTGGTYSTLKVQPAELEDSGVYFCASSQEVGTGRGANVLTFGAGSRLTVL.